This T cell receptor (beta chain) came from a study of T cell responses to AZD1222 COVID-19 vaccine. CDR1 is MNHEY, CDR2 SMNVEV, per germline (reference sequence). The CDR3 is made up of 14 amino acids. J was trimmed by 5 bases and V by 5 bases; bases with no gene match: 6. Assay: immunoSEQ multiplex PCR; the TCRdb copy retains only in-frame clones and omits some. The sample consists of roughly 180,000 clones, 90% to 95% of them appearing once. Worth noting for this clone: Its antigen is unidentified.

Study observations and caveats: Spike-wide coverage was observed for vaccine-associated CD4 TCRs, with dominant responses at 160-218 and 743-854. Compared with day 0, the breadth and depth of the Spike-specific TCR repertoire rose significantly after two doses of AZD1222.

Sequencing was performed on peripheral blood, taken on day 0 of AZD1222 vaccination. The chain recombines TRBV27 with TRBJ2-5; 9 bases match TRBD2. The sequence came from an adult in good health. DNA of the CDR3: TGTGCCAGCAGTCTCGGACTAGCGAGTGAGACCCAGTACTTC. It encodes CASSLGLASETQYF.